This TCR beta chain was observed in a study of Tregs in tolerant kidney transplant recipients. The study, taken as a whole, reports: The most relevant donor-specific Treg TCRbeta repertoire apparently came from expansion with activated donor B cells. Findings come from small patient numbers and require larger validation. Biological reproducibility was not directly addressed, but technical replication error appeared minimal.

Unstimulated regulatory T cells (CD4+CD25+CD127-), CD4+CD25- non-regulatory cells, CD4 and CD8 cells were FACS-sorted from thawed PBMCs. CDR1 and CDR2 (germline): LGHNA, YNFKEQ. This CDR3 has 15 residues. The V end was cut by 0 bases, the J end by 3 bases, with 12 bases between. TCRdb's copy holds only in-frame clones and misses some; the assay was immunoSEQ multiplex PCR. Counted here are under 300,000 clones, approximately 83% occurring once; the ten biggest clones make up 0.5% to 0.65%. Notes on this clone: Its target is not known.

Sequenced input: CD4+ T cells from blood. This TCR derives from a human donor in good health. The chain couples TRBV4-2 to TRBJ2-7, with D tentatively TRBD2 (6 bases). The CDR3 here is CASSQDKAGNYEQYF. CDR3 bases: TGTGCCAGCAGCCAAGATAAAGCGGGCAACTACGAGCAGTACTTC.